The 24 T cell receptor beta chains listed next were all sequenced from one sample in a study of CD8+ T cells in alopecia areata. Reverse transcription of extracted RNA yielded cDNA, which provided the sequencing template. Sequenced by immunoSEQ multiplex PCR; TCRdb stores in-frame clones only, minus some. Of about 150,000 clones listed, 40% to 65% were seen once; the top ten hold roughly 21%. Sequencing was performed on CD8+ T cells sorted from blood, taken at week 0. The origin of the receptors is a human donor with alopecia areata.

The chain uses TRBV5-1 and TRBJ1-1; D gene ambiguous. Trimming shortened V by 1 base and J by 4 bases, and 8 bases separated the two germline ends. This CDR3 has 13 residues. CDR1 is SGHRS, CDR2 YFSETQ, per germline. This chain's CDR3 is CASSLHSGTEAFF. In DNA, the CDR3 is TGCGCCAGCAGCTTGCACAGTGGCACTGAAGCTTTCTTT.

This clone showed up just once. This chain links TRBV29-1 with TRBJ2-7; D not resolved. The V gene's germline CDR1 is SQVTM and CDR2 ANQGSEA. V lost 3 bases to trimming and J lost 0 bases, with 9 bases between them. This CDR3 spans 13 amino acids. The chain's CDR3 is CSVEASSSYEQYF. CDR3 DNA: TGCAGCGTTGAGGCCAGCAGCTCCTACGAGCAGTACTTC.

J is TRBJ1-2 and V is TRBV25-1, with D uncertain. The V and J ends lost 9 bases and 4 bases respectively, with 18 bases between them. This CDR3 is built from 14 residues. Germline-derived CDR1 and CDR2 are MGHDK and SYGVNS. The CDR3 DNA is TGTGCCAGTGCTGATTTGGATCTGGGCTATGGCTACACCTTC. As protein: CASADLDLGYGYTF.

CDR3 region: CASSQLLKGDYEQYF. The CDR3 DNA reads TGCGCCAGCAGCCAATTGTTGAAGGGAGACTACGAGCAGTACTTC. The chain carries TRBV4-3 and TRBJ2-7; weak D call: TRBD2 (5 bases). This CDR3 is 15 amino acids long. The V end was cut by 2 bases, the J end by 3 bases, with 14 bases between. Germline CDR1 and CDR2: LGHNA and YSLEER.

The genes are TRBV13 and TRBJ2-1; 10 bases fit TRBD2. Germline CDR1 PRHDT, CDR2 FYEKMQ (reference sequence). The CDR3 spans 16 residues. J lost 4 bases, V lost 0 bases, and 3 bases had no gene match. The CDR3: CASSLGASGSYNEQFF. The CDR3 DNA follows: TGTGCCAGCAGCTTAGGAGCTAGCGGGAGTTACAATGAGCAGTTCTTC.

The J gene is TRBJ2-7, the V gene TRBV29-1, with 8 positions matching TRBD1. In germline, CDR1 is SQVTM, CDR2 ANQGSEA. Trimming at V came to 7 bases and at J to 0 bases, leaving 8 bases not matched to a gene. This CDR3 contains 14 residues. CDR3: CSASDRESSYEQYF. CDR3 coding DNA: TGCAGCGCCTCGGACAGGGAAAGCTCCTACGAGCAGTACTTC.

J is TRBJ1-1 and V is TRBV30; no clear D. Trimming removed 2 bases from V and 8 bases from J, with 15 bases in between. Looked up from germline, CDR1 is GTSNPN and CDR2 is SVGIG (reference sequence). This CDR3 has 13 residues. The chain's CDR3 is CAWSILTGSEAFF. DNA for the CDR3: TGTGCCTGGAGTATCCTGACCGGGTCCGAAGCTTTCTTT.

The rearrangement links TRBV2 to TRBJ2-7; D perhaps matches TRBD1 (5 bases). This CDR3 is built from 13 residues. V gave up 6 bases and J gave up 2 bases, with 11 bases separating them. Germline V lookup: CDR1 SNHLY, CDR2 FYNNEI. The CDR3 loop is CASRRGSTYEQYF. The DNA of the CDR3 is TGTGCCAGCAGAAGGGGTTCGACCTACGAGCAGTACTTC.

The V gene is TRBV5-1, the J gene TRBJ2-3; 8 bases are a match to TRBD2. The germline V gene has CDR1 SGHRS and CDR2 YFSETQ. J was trimmed by 0 bases and V by 3 bases; bases with no gene match: 0. The CDR3 is made up of 14 amino acids. CDR3 in amino acids: CASSSSGSTDTQYF. The DNA for the CDR3 is TGCGCCAGCAGCTCTAGCGGGAGCACAGATACGCAGTATTTT.

V gene TRBV18 combines with J gene TRBJ2-7, with a weak D call TRBD1 (5 bases). This CDR3 has 12 amino acids. Between the trimmed V and J ends, which lost 6 bases and 1 base, there was a span of 7 bases. The germline gives CDR1 KGHSH, CDR2 LQKENI. The CDR3 region has the DNA TGTGCCAGCTCTGGGGCATCCTACGAGCAGTACTTC. Protein: CASSGASYEQYF.

The chain is built from TRBV6-1 and TRBJ1-2; TRBD1 aligns across 7 bases. Trimming cost V 2 bases and J 4 bases; bases outside gene matches: 7. Germline assignment: CDR1 MNHNS and CDR2 SASEGT. The CDR3 contains 15 residues. The CDR3 loop is CASSESRGLRYGYTF. CDR3 coding DNA: TGTGCCAGCAGTGAAAGTAGGGGGCTGCGCTATGGCTACACCTTC.

In this sample, this clone turned up a few times. The chain recombines TRBV9 with TRBJ2-3; 10 bases are shared with TRBD2. V lost 0 bases to trimming and J lost 2 bases; unmatched junction nucleotides: 6. Germline loops: CDR1 SGDLS, CDR2 YYNGEE. CDR3 size: 17 residues. In nucleotides, the CDR3 is TGTGCCAGCAGCGTAGATATACTAGCGGGGATCACAGATACGCAGTATTTT. Translating it yields CASSVDILAGITDTQYF.

This clone was observed a handful of times. V gene TRBV29-1 combines with J gene TRBJ2-3, with D possibly being TRBD1 (6 bases). Trimming stripped 4 bases from V and 1 base from J, with 15 bases between. The CDR3 is 15 residues long. Germline loops: CDR1 SQVTM, CDR2 ANQGSEA. The DNA of the CDR3 is TGCAGCGTTGCCCGACAGGCAAGGGGCACAGATACGCAGTATTTT. This gives the protein CSVARQARGTDTQYF.

The chain combines TRBV27 with TRBJ1-2; weak D call: TRBD1 (5 bases). V was pared by 8 bases and J by 2 bases, with 21 bases between. The germline V gene has CDR1 MNHEY and CDR2 SMNVEV (reference sequence). The CDR3 length is 16 residues. CDR3 in DNA: TGTGCCAGCGGGGCCGGTACAGTGGACTTAAACTATGGCTACACCTTC. Translated: CASGAGTVDLNYGYTF.

This clone was picked up a small number of times. V usage is TRBV9 and J usage is TRBJ2-7; the match to TRBD2 covers 10 bases. The CDR3 is 15 residues long. J was trimmed by 5 bases and V by 4 bases; bases with no gene match: 9. The V gene's germline CDR1 is SGDLS and CDR2 YYNGEE. CDR3 in DNA: TGTGCCAGCAGCTCTATAGCGGGGGGAGCTAACGAGCAGTACTTC. Amino acid sequence: CASSSIAGGANEQYF.

CDR3 sequence: CSVRWDSEQYF. The CDR3 bases are TGCAGCGTACGATGGGACTCCGAGCAGTACTTC. The chain joins TRBV29-1 to TRBJ2-7, with a possible D match to TRBD2 (6 bases). Per the germline V gene, CDR1 is SQVTM and CDR2 is ANQGSEA. The V gene lost 6 bases and the J gene lost 6 bases, with 12 bases spanning the gap. The CDR3 is 11 amino acids.

This clone was counted only a few times. The chain joins TRBV7-9 to TRBJ2-1; D is undetermined. With 5 bases removed from V and 3 bases from J, the gap between germline ends came to 17 bases. CDR3 length: 16 residues. Germline loops: CDR1 SEHNR, CDR2 FQNEAQ (reference sequence). CDR3 sequence reads: CASSPRVGPSYNEQFF. CDR3 in DNA: TGTGCCAGCAGCCCGCGTGTTGGTCCTAGCTACAATGAGCAGTTCTTC.

This chain uses TRBV20-1 with TRBJ1-2, with TRBD1 matching 7 bases. Germline assignment: CDR1 DFQATT and CDR2 SNEGSKA (reference sequence). The CDR3 spans 11 residues. The J segment lost 6 bases and the V segment lost 7 bases, leaving 5 bases of the junction unmatched. Here the CDR3 DNA reads TGCAGTGGAAGAACAGGGGATGGCTACACCTTC. Encoded protein: CSGRTGDGYTF.

The chain links TRBV5-6 to TRBJ2-7, with D possibly being TRBD1 or TRBD2 (5 bases each). This CDR3 comprises 16 residues. The V and J ends lost 4 bases and 9 bases respectively, with 26 bases between them. In germline, CDR1 is SGHDT, CDR2 YYEEEE. This CDR3 is CASSPGRNGWNAGQYF. The CDR3 DNA reads TGTGCCAGCAGCCCGGGACGGAATGGGTGGAACGCAGGGCAGTACTTC.

This clone was seen more than once but under ten times. The rearrangement uses TRBV6-6 and TRBJ2-2; no clear D gene. The CDR3 totals 13 residues. V was shortened by 6 bases and J by 4 bases, with 9 bases between the two germline ends. Per the germline V gene, CDR1 is MNHNY and CDR2 is SVGAGI (reference sequence). The CDR3 sequence: CASSLRPTGELFF. CDR3 DNA: TGTGCCAGCAGCCTCCGGCCCACCGGGGAGCTGTTTTTT.

This clone appeared a few times. This chain connects TRBV7-9 to TRBJ1-1; possible D gene TRBD1, 6 bases. Deletions cut 1 base from V and 8 bases from J, with 11 bases between. Looked up from germline, CDR1 is SEHNR and CDR2 is FQNEAQ (reference sequence). CDR3 length: 13 residues. The CDR3 loop reads CASSLDRTAEAFF. CDR3 nucleotides: TGTGCCAGCAGCTTAGATCGGACAGCCGAAGCTTTCTTT.

V is TRBV7-2 and J is TRBJ1-5, with D possibly TRBD1 on 5 matching bases. V gave up 4 bases and J gave up 0 bases, with 10 bases separating them. The CDR3 consists of 15 residues. Germline V gene data show CDR1 as SGHTA and CDR2 as FQGNSA. The CDR3: CASSSNTGSNQPQHF. The DNA for the CDR3 is TGTGCCAGCAGCTCCAATACAGGTAGCAATCAGCCCCAGCATTTT. Full variable domain (missing parts from reference TRBV7-2 and TRBJ1-5): GAGVSQSPSNKVTEKGKDVELRCDPISGHTALYWYRQSLGQGLEFLIYFQGNSAPDKSGLPSDRFSAERTGGSVSTLTIQRTQQEDSAVYLCASSSNTGSNQPQHFGDGTRLSIL.

This clone has a handful of counts. The chain recombines TRBV29-1 with TRBJ1-2, with 7 bases that match TRBD1. The germline V gene has CDR1 SQVTM and CDR2 ANQGSEA. The V gene end was trimmed by 6 bases and the J gene end by 1 base; junction bases not matched to a gene: 11. The CDR3 totals 15 residues. CDR3 sequence reads: CSVDRERAGNYGYTF. In DNA form, the CDR3 reads TGCAGCGTCGACAGGGAAAGGGCGGGTAACTATGGCTACACCTTC.

This clone was detected only a few times. The V call is TRBV19, the J call TRBJ2-1; 9 nucleotides agree with TRBD1. Germline V lookup: CDR1 LNHDA, CDR2 SQIVND (reference sequence). The junction had 6 bases not matched to a gene; V was cut back by 6 bases and J by 0 bases. The CDR3 contains 16 residues. The CDR3 loop is CASSSGTGSSYNEQFF. The DNA for the CDR3 is TGTGCCAGTAGCTCCGGGACAGGGAGCTCCTACAATGAGCAGTTCTTC.